This is a list of T cell receptor beta chains from one sample in a study of cytomegalovirus exposure and HLA in healthy donors. The protocol was immunoSEQ multiplex PCR, while the TCRdb copy is restricted to in-frame clones and leaves out a portion. Among about 150,000 clones, roughly 81% were seen once, and the ten largest hold about 2.3%. Sequenced sample: PBMCs. All receptors come from a woman aged 18-35 years in good health and CMV-seronegative. Both conserved end residues are trimmed from each CDR3. Fields, in order: J gene, D gene, V gene, CDR3 protein. The D gene is left open where the match is weak.

j_call: TRBJ2-7; d_call: TRBD1; v_call: TRBV7-2; cdr3_aa: ASSARDRGHEQC
j_call: TRBJ1-1; d_call: .; v_call: TRBV6-5; cdr3_aa: ASSYIQGNTEAF
j_call: TRBJ2-7; d_call: .; v_call: TRBV28; cdr3_aa: ASSLRGGSYEQY
j_call: TRBJ2-7; d_call: TRBD1; v_call: TRBV5-4; cdr3_aa: ASIAGGIGEQY
j_call: TRBJ1-1; d_call: .; v_call: TRBV19; cdr3_aa: ASNRWWGTNTEAF
j_call: TRBJ1-2; d_call: TRBD1; v_call: TRBV6-5; cdr3_aa: ATLTGGGYT
j_call: TRBJ2-5; d_call: .; v_call: TRBV5-1; cdr3_aa: ASSPGSTQETQY
j_call: TRBJ1-2; d_call: .; v_call: TRBV30; cdr3_aa: AWSSLLANYGYT
j_call: TRBJ2-3; d_call: TRBD2; v_call: TRBV19; cdr3_aa: ASSTGLAGTDTQY
j_call: TRBJ2-5; d_call: TRBD2; v_call: TRBV28; cdr3_aa: ASSPGRAPQETQY
j_call: TRBJ1-5; d_call: .; v_call: TRBV19; cdr3_aa: ASRNGDSLNQPQH
j_call: TRBJ2-7; d_call: TRBD1; v_call: TRBV23-1; cdr3_aa: ASSQLTGLYEQY
j_call: TRBJ1-4; d_call: .; v_call: TRBV27; cdr3_aa: ASSHHQTGRGTATNEKLF
j_call: TRBJ1-1; d_call: .; v_call: TRBV10-3; cdr3_aa: AIRDGGTVAF
j_call: TRBJ1-2; d_call: .; v_call: TRBV28; cdr3_aa: ASSYPQGRYGYT
j_call: TRBJ2-3; d_call: .; v_call: TRBV7-2; cdr3_aa: ASSLSGPGTDTQY
j_call: TRBJ2-4; d_call: TRBD1; v_call: TRBV18; cdr3_aa: ASSPQGATGDIQY
j_call: TRBJ2-7; d_call: .; v_call: TRBV4-1; cdr3_aa: ASSQGSGHFSYEQY
j_call: TRBJ2-1; d_call: .; v_call: TRBV5-1; cdr3_aa: ASSLRQDGHEQF
j_call: TRBJ2-5; d_call: TRBD1; v_call: TRBV5-6; cdr3_aa: ASSRTGEGLETQY
j_call: TRBJ2-5; d_call: .; v_call: TRBV7-9; cdr3_aa: ASSPRLGQQETQY
j_call: TRBJ1-5; d_call: TRBD1; v_call: TRBV7-9; cdr3_aa: ASQDRVGQPQH
j_call: TRBJ1-6; d_call: .; v_call: TRBV2; cdr3_aa: ASRLVQGRSYNSPLH
j_call: TRBJ1-5; d_call: TRBD1; v_call: TRBV7-8; cdr3_aa: ASSPGGYNQPQH
j_call: TRBJ2-1; d_call: TRBD2; v_call: TRBV28; cdr3_aa: ASSSQRGDLNEQF
j_call: TRBJ2-3; d_call: .; v_call: TRBV7-2; cdr3_aa: ASSPSTGDTQY
j_call: TRBJ1-3; d_call: .; v_call: TRBV9; cdr3_aa: ASSGGPGPGGNTIY
j_call: TRBJ2-7; d_call: TRBD2; v_call: TRBV5-4; cdr3_aa: ASSQREGLTEQY
j_call: TRBJ2-2; d_call: TRBD1; v_call: TRBV27; cdr3_aa: ASSQGTGNTGELF
j_call: TRBJ2-7; d_call: TRBD2; v_call: TRBV30; cdr3_aa: AWKRGGVSYEQY
j_call: TRBJ1-4; d_call: .; v_call: TRBV5-1; cdr3_aa: ASSWLGTNEKLF
j_call: TRBJ2-7; d_call: TRBD2; v_call: TRBV6-5; cdr3_aa: ASGSRGLSYEQY
j_call: TRBJ1-2; d_call: .; v_call: TRBV6-6; cdr3_aa: ASSSLKLGYT
j_call: TRBJ2-7; d_call: TRBD2; v_call: TRBV28; cdr3_aa: ASSPIQTSGRTYEQY
j_call: TRBJ2-7; d_call: TRBD2; v_call: TRBV5-1; cdr3_aa: ASSLGSGRAVEQY
j_call: TRBJ2-1; d_call: TRBD2; v_call: TRBV4-2; cdr3_aa: ASSQDWDYAGGYSYNEQF
j_call: TRBJ2-7; d_call: TRBD1; v_call: TRBV6-6; cdr3_aa: ASSYGDRGYEQY
j_call: .; d_call: TRBD1; v_call: TRBV19; cdr3_aa: ASSPTIWTGDHEQY
j_call: TRBJ2-7; d_call: TRBD1; v_call: TRBV27; cdr3_aa: ASSFGTGGNAQY
j_call: TRBJ1-2; d_call: .; v_call: TRBV6-6; cdr3_aa: ASSYSLFRDYGYT
j_call: TRBJ1-2; d_call: .; v_call: TRBV7-6; cdr3_aa: ASSLGPQSGAGYT
j_call: TRBJ2-5; d_call: .; v_call: TRBV11-2; cdr3_aa: ASSLGRETQY
j_call: TRBJ2-3; d_call: TRBD2; v_call: TRBV9; cdr3_aa: ASSATSGRADTQY
j_call: TRBJ2-5; d_call: .; v_call: TRBV5-1; cdr3_aa: ASSLGESRETQY
j_call: TRBJ1-5; d_call: .; v_call: TRBV6-1; cdr3_aa: ASGLGSNQPQH
j_call: TRBJ1-2; d_call: TRBD1; v_call: TRBV7-8; cdr3_aa: ASTRFGQGKYGYT
j_call: TRBJ1-2; d_call: TRBD1; v_call: TRBV7-9; cdr3_aa: ASSPGQSRYGYT
j_call: TRBJ1-1; d_call: .; v_call: TRBV7-2; cdr3_aa: ASSSRGDSSQAF
j_call: TRBJ1-1; d_call: .; v_call: TRBV6-6; cdr3_aa: ASSYSGRGRAF
j_call: TRBJ1-6; d_call: .; v_call: TRBV6-1; cdr3_aa: ASSESGGDSPLH
j_call: TRBJ2-3; d_call: TRBD2; v_call: TRBV19; cdr3_aa: ASSYSGRPTDTQY
j_call: TRBJ2-2; d_call: TRBD1; v_call: TRBV7-2; cdr3_aa: ASSFPLSGGNTGELF
j_call: TRBJ2-3; d_call: .; v_call: TRBV15; cdr3_aa: ATSRDIVFTDTQY
j_call: TRBJ1-2; d_call: TRBD1; v_call: TRBV2; cdr3_aa: ASSRDSRYGYT
j_call: TRBJ2-1; d_call: TRBD1; v_call: TRBV19; cdr3_aa: ASSIVTGGLGEQF
j_call: TRBJ2-7; d_call: TRBD2; v_call: TRBV4-1; cdr3_aa: ASSPQSSGGAVEQY
j_call: TRBJ2-1; d_call: TRBD2; v_call: TRBV18; cdr3_aa: ASPVSGTSGSMSSYNEQF
j_call: TRBJ1-2; d_call: TRBD1; v_call: TRBV28; cdr3_aa: ASSPYRGPGDGYT
j_call: TRBJ2-1; d_call: .; v_call: TRBV5-6; cdr3_aa: ASSMRRVSSYNEQF